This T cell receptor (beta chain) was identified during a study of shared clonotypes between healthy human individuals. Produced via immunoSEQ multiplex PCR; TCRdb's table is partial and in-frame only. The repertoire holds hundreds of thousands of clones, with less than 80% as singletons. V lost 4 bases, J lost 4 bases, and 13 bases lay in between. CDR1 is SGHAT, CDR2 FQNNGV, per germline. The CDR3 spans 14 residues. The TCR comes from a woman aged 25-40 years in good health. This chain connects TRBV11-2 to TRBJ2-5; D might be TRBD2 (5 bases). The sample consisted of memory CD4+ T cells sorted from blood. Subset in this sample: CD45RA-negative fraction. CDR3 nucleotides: TGTGCCAGCAGCTCCCCGGGGAAGGGAGAGACCCAGTACTTC. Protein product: CASSSPGKGETQYF.